A single sample gave rise to the 3 T cell receptor beta chains below, sequenced in a study of blood T cells in healthy people across ages. It was with a sample-barcoded 5' primer and a J-beta primer mix that a second PCR of roughly 6 to 12 cycles was run. TCRdb recomputed calls from the 5' RACE reads with MiXCR, one row per CDR3 protein. This sample has hundreds of thousands of distinct CDR3 sequences; approximately 50% occur once, and the top ten carry under 35%. The sample was blood. These receptors were obtained from a woman aged 55-70 years in good health.

This clonotype came up a few times. With a much larger clone just one base away, this may be a read error. The V gene is TRBV6-1, the J gene TRBJ2-5, with D tentatively TRBD1 (6 bases). CDR1 and CDR2 (germline): MNHNS, SASEGT. The CDR3 totals 13 residues. V lost 8 bases to trimming and J lost 0 bases, with 10 bases between them. CDR3 nucleotide sequence: TGTGCCAGCGGGGGCGACTACCAAGAGACCCAGTACTTC. Its translation is CASGGDYQETQYF.

This chain links TRBV4-3 with TRBJ2-4, with unresolved D. The CDR3 has 19 amino acids. V was shortened by 0 bases and J by 4 bases, with 22 bases between the two germline ends. Looked up from germline, CDR1 is LGHNA and CDR2 is YSLEER. CDR3 sequence reads: CASSQDPSWRRNVKNIQYF. CDR3 coding DNA: TGCGCCAGCAGCCAAGACCCGAGCTGGAGAAGAAACGTAAAAAACATTCAGTACTTC.

This clonotype has more than one count but fewer than ten. The chain is built from TRBV20-1 and TRBJ1-5, with 9 bases aligning to TRBD1. The length of the CDR3 is 14 residues. Per the germline V gene, CDR1 is DFQATT and CDR2 is SNEGSKA (reference sequence). V was clipped by 6 bases and J by 2 bases; unmatched bases: 5. CDR3 protein: CSAADRGGNQPQHF. The CDR3 DNA reads TGCAGTGCCGCGGACAGGGGTGGCAATCAGCCCCAGCATTTT.